The 30 T cell receptor beta chains reported below all come from one sample, sequenced in a study of blood T cell repertoires in COVID-19. Profiling relied on immunoSEQ multiplex PCR, and the TCRdb table lists in-frame clones only, not all of them. The data show 150,000 to 180,000 clones, with under 90% seen just once and around 7% held by the top ten. The sample comprised PBMCs or T cells enriched from blood (not recorded which). These receptors were collected from a man aged 50 or older who had recovered from COVID-19.

J is TRBJ1-1 and V is TRBV7-3, with a weak D call TRBD1 (5 bases). With 1 base removed from V and 5 bases from J, the gap between germline ends came to 14 bases. Germline loops: CDR1 SGHTA, CDR2 FQGTGA. This CDR3 is 15 amino acids long. CDR3 sequence reads: CASSLSREGWTEAFF. CDR3 DNA: TGTGCCAGCAGCTTAAGCAGGGAAGGTTGGACTGAAGCTTTCTTT. Complete variable domain (other parts from reference TRBV7-3 and TRBJ1-1): GAGVSQTPSNKVTEKGKYVELRCDPISGHTALYWYRQSLGQGPEFLIYFQGTGAADDSGLPNDRFFAVRPEGSVSTLKIQRTERGDSAVYLCASSLSREGWTEAFFGQGTRLTVV.

The rearrangement links TRBV5-5 to TRBJ1-6, with D possibly TRBD1 on 5 matching bases. The CDR3 spans 16 residues. Deletions cut 0 bases from V and 7 bases from J, with 14 bases between. The germline V gene has CDR1 SGHKS and CDR2 YYEKEE (reference sequence). The CDR3 loop is CASSLASGQINSPLHF. DNA of the CDR3: TGTGCCAGCAGCTTGGCTTCAGGGCAGATCAATTCACCCCTCCACTTT.

In DNA, the CDR3 is TGCAGCGTTTCAGGGGGAAATGGCAATCAGCCCCAGCATTTT. This gives the protein CSVSGGNGNQPQHF. The chain combines TRBV29-1 with TRBJ1-5; 7 nucleotides line up with TRBD1. CDR1 SQVTM and CDR2 ANQGSEA come from the germline V gene. With 5 bases clipped from V and 2 bases from J, the junction kept 6 bases outside the gene matches. This CDR3 spans 14 amino acids.

This sequence joins TRBV19 and TRBJ2-2; the D gene is possibly TRBD1 (5 bases). Trimming removed 10 bases from V and 1 base from J, with 13 bases in between. CDR1 LNHDA and CDR2 SQIVND come from the germline V gene (reference sequence). The CDR3 is 14 amino acids. CDR3 bases: TGTGCCACCATGACAGCTAGGAACACCGGGGAGCTGTTTTTT. Its translation is CATMTARNTGELFF.

This chain joins TRBV11-2 and TRBJ1-1, with 8 bases lining up with TRBD1. The V gene end was trimmed by 5 bases and the J gene end by 4 bases; junction bases not matched to a gene: 3. Germline V gene lookup returns CDR1 SGHAT and CDR2 FQNNGV. There are 13 residues in the CDR3. The CDR3 reads CASSLGQGTEAFF. Written as DNA, the CDR3 is TGTGCCAGCAGCCTAGGACAGGGCACTGAAGCTTTCTTT.

This rearrangement joins TRBV19 to TRBJ1-5, with D possibly matching TRBD1 (6 bases). This CDR3 spans 18 amino acids. Germline V CDR1 and CDR2: LNHDA, SQIVND (reference sequence). Trimming pared 4 bases from V and 1 base from J, leaving 20 bases between. The CDR3 DNA follows: TGTGCCAGTAGTACCACCGGGACAAGGTCCATAAGCAATCAGCCCCAGCATTTT. Translated: CASSTTGTRSISNQPQHF.

This chain uses TRBV10-3 with TRBJ2-7; 7 bases map to TRBD1. Trimming removed 6 bases from V and 3 bases from J; junction bases left unmatched: 5. The CDR3 runs 13 residues. Germline assignment: CDR1 ENHRY and CDR2 SYGVKD. This CDR3 is CAISRDSLYEQYF. The CDR3 nucleotides are TGTGCCATCAGCCGGGACAGTCTCTACGAGCAGTACTTC.

The chain recombines TRBV10-3 with TRBJ1-4, with a tentative D call TRBD1 (5 bases). The V end was cut by 2 bases, the J end by 4 bases, with 11 bases between. CDR1 and CDR2 (germline): ENHRY, SYGVKD. The CDR3 contains 15 residues. CDR3 loop: CAISELQGSNEKLFF. The CDR3 bases are TGTGCCATCAGTGAGCTCCAGGGAAGTAATGAAAAACTGTTTTTT.

The chain recombines TRBV30 with TRBJ1-5; 7 bases fit TRBD1. The CDR3 is 13 amino acids. With 5 bases clipped from V and 3 bases from J, the junction kept 4 bases outside the gene matches. Germline V gene lookup returns CDR1 GTSNPN and CDR2 SVGIG (reference sequence). This chain's CDR3 is CAWSTGTNQPQHF. CDR3 nucleotide sequence: TGTGCCTGGTCGACAGGGACCAATCAGCCCCAGCATTTT.

The chain joins TRBV30 to TRBJ1-2, with D hard to call. V lost 0 bases to trimming and J lost 8 bases, with 10 bases between them. Germline values: CDR1 GTSNPN, CDR2 SVGIG (reference sequence). The CDR3 totals 12 residues. The CDR3 coding sequence is TGTGCCTGGAGTGTAGTGGCGGCGGGCTACACCTTC. This gives the protein CAWSVVAAGYTF.

The genes are TRBV27 and TRBJ2-1; 8 bases are shared with TRBD1. With 2 bases clipped from V and 0 bases from J, the junction kept 0 bases outside the gene matches. CDR1 is MNHEY, CDR2 SMNVEV, per germline (reference sequence). CDR3 length: 15 amino acids. The chain's CDR3 is CASSLGTGSYNEQFF. The CDR3, as DNA: TGTGCCAGCAGTTTAGGGACAGGCTCCTACAATGAGCAGTTCTTC.

The CDR3 here is CASSLGVSYNEQFF. The CDR3, as DNA: TGCGCCAGCAGCTTGGGAGTCTCCTACAATGAGCAGTTCTTC. The J gene is TRBJ2-1, the V gene TRBV5-1; D unclear. CDR1 is SGHRS and CDR2 is YFSETQ in the germline V gene. V shed 0 bases and J shed 0 bases, with 4 bases lying between them. CDR3 length equals 14 residues. Drawing the rest from reference TRBV5-1 and TRBJ2-1, the complete variable domain is KAGVTQTPRYLIKTRGQQVTLSCSPISGHRSVSWYQQTPGQGLQFLFEYFSETQRNKGNFPGRFSGRQFSNSRSEMNVSTLELGDSALYLCASSLGVSYNEQFFGPGTRLTVL.

The rearrangement uses TRBV7-2 and TRBJ1-5; 9 positions match TRBD1. In germline, CDR1 is SGHTA, CDR2 FQGNSA. V trimming: 1 base; J trimming: 7 bases; junction bases outside the gene matches: 5. The length of the CDR3 is 15 residues. The CDR3 bases are TGTGCCAGCAGCTTAGTTGGGACAGGGAGCCAGCCCCAGCATTTT. It translates to CASSLVGTGSQPQHF.

The chain links TRBV18 to TRBJ1-1, with D possibly TRBD1 on 6 matching bases. The V and J ends lost 3 bases and 0 bases respectively, with 8 bases between them. Germline V lookup: CDR1 KGHSH, CDR2 LQKENI. The CDR3 consists of 14 residues. The CDR3 DNA follows: TGTGCCAGCTCACCTGACAGGCTGAACACTGAAGCTTTCTTT. Its protein product is CASSPDRLNTEAFF.

The V and J genes are TRBV13 and TRBJ2-2; TRBD2 agrees at 10 bases. Germline V lookup: CDR1 PRHDT, CDR2 FYEKMQ (reference sequence). This CDR3 comprises 16 residues. J lost 4 bases, V lost 3 bases, and 5 bases had no gene match. CDR3 bases: TGTGCCAGCAGCTTCCTAGCGGGGGACCCCACCGGGGAGCTGTTTTTT. This translates into CASSFLAGDPTGELFF.

The V call is TRBV11-3, the J call TRBJ1-2, with D possibly being TRBD1 (5 bases). The CDR3 runs to 16 residues. Trimming took off 3 bases at V and 2 bases at J, with 16 bases between the two ends. CDR1 SGHNT and CDR2 YENEEA come from the germline V gene. The CDR3 DNA reads TGTGCCAGCAGCTTCCACCAGTGGGGCGGAAACTATGGCTACACCTTC. It codes for CASSFHQWGGNYGYTF.

This chain uses TRBV6-5 with TRBJ2-6; no clear D gene. The V and J ends lost 10 bases and 0 bases respectively, with 10 bases between them. CDR3 size: 14 residues. Germline V lookup: CDR1 MNHEY, CDR2 SVGAGI. This chain's CDR3 is CATKEPSGANVLTF. The DNA of the CDR3 is TGTGCCACCAAGGAGCCCTCTGGGGCCAACGTCCTGACTTTC.

This clone was observed a few times. This chain uses TRBV2 with TRBJ2-1; 10 positions match TRBD1. CDR1 and CDR2 (germline): SNHLY, FYNNEI. J was trimmed by 6 bases and V by 6 bases; bases with no gene match: 11. The CDR3 is made up of 16 amino acids. The CDR3 loop reads CASRAFDRGLSNEQFF. The CDR3 coding sequence is TGTGCCAGCAGAGCTTTCGACAGGGGGCTTAGCAATGAGCAGTTCTTC.

J is TRBJ1-1 and V is TRBV5-6, with D possibly being TRBD1 (5 bases). V lost 3 bases and J lost 0, with 9 bases in between. The germline gives CDR1 SGHDT, CDR2 YYEEEE. This CDR3 comprises 14 residues. Here the CDR3 reads CASSSRAMNTEAFF. CDR3 nucleotides: TGTGCCAGCAGCTCCAGGGCGATGAACACTGAAGCTTTCTTT. The variable domain in full, with the rest retrieved from reference TRBV5-6 and TRBJ1-1, is DAGVTQSPTHLIKTRGQQVTLRCSPKSGHDTVSWYQQALGQGPQFIFQYYEEEERQRGNFPDRFSGHQFPNYSSELNVNALLLGDSALYLCASSSRAMNTEAFFGQGTRLTVV.

In nucleotides, the CDR3 is TGTGCCAGTAATAGCAGGGAGGCAAGGACTGAAGCTTTCTTT. Translating it yields CASNSREARTEAFF. V usage is TRBV19 and J usage is TRBJ1-1, with D possibly matching TRBD1 (5 bases). Germline V CDR1 and CDR2: LNHDA, SQIVND (reference sequence). V was clipped by 7 bases and J by 5 bases, with 17 bases between them. This CDR3 spans 14 amino acids.

The V call is TRBV30, the J call TRBJ1-1, with D unclear. This CDR3 has 12 residues. Trimming left V 7 bases short and J 1 base short, with 10 bases between. The germline V gene encodes CDR1 GTSNPN and CDR2 SVGIG (reference sequence). The CDR3 DNA reads as TGTGCCTCTCATCGGGGGAACACTGAAGCTTTCTTT. It codes for CASHRGNTEAFF.

CDR3 bases: TGCGCCAGCAGCTTGGTGGGGGTACTAGCTGCCCCCTACAATGAGCAGTTCTTC. It translates to CASSLVGVLAAPYNEQFF. V usage is TRBV5-1 and J usage is TRBJ2-1; D possibly corresponds to TRBD2 (6 bases). V lost 0 bases, J lost 2 bases, and 18 bases lay in between. Germline CDR1 SGHRS, CDR2 YFSETQ. The CDR3 runs to 18 residues.

This chain connects TRBV14 to TRBJ1-2; TRBD1 matches 8 bases. Germline CDR1 reads SGHDN; CDR2 reads FVKESK. This CDR3 has 17 amino acids. The ends lost 0 bases at V and 2 bases at J; junction bases unmatched: 8. CDR3 sequence reads: CASSQDFRTGINYGYTF. As DNA, the CDR3 is TGTGCCAGCAGCCAAGATTTCCGGACAGGGATCAACTATGGCTACACCTTC.

This clone was observed a handful of times. J is TRBJ2-3 and V is TRBV7-2; 10 nucleotides line up with TRBD2. This CDR3 is built from 15 residues. Germline CDR1 is SGHTA and CDR2 is FQGNSA. The V gene end was trimmed by 3 bases and the J gene end by 6 bases; junction bases not matched to a gene: 6. CDR3 sequence (DNA): TGTGCCAGCAGCTTGGATAGCGGGGGGAGGGATACGCAGTATTTT. It specifies CASSLDSGGRDTQYF. The full variable domain, its missing parts supplied by reference TRBV7-2 and TRBJ2-3, is GAGVSQSPSNKVTEKGKDVELRCDPISGHTALYWYRQSLGQGLEFLIYFQGNSAPDKSGLPSDRFSAERTGGSVSTLTIQRTQQEDSAVYLCASSLDSGGRDTQYFGPGTRLTVL.

The rearrangement uses TRBV5-5 and TRBJ1-5; D is undetermined. Germline CDR1 SGHKS, CDR2 YYEKEE (reference sequence). This CDR3 spans 13 amino acids. V was pared by 0 bases and J by 5 bases, with 6 bases between. This chain's CDR3 is CASSLGLDQPQHF. In nucleotides, the CDR3 is TGTGCCAGCAGCTTGGGACTCGATCAGCCCCAGCATTTT.

The J gene is TRBJ1-2, the V gene TRBV7-3; D not certain. Trimming took off 1 base at V and 4 bases at J, with 13 bases between the two ends. CDR1 is SGHTA, CDR2 FQGTGA, per germline. There are 15 residues in the CDR3. The CDR3 region is CASSLRLREPYGYTF. The DNA of the CDR3 is TGTGCCAGCAGCTTAAGGTTGCGGGAGCCCTATGGCTACACCTTC.

The chain uses TRBV7-2 and TRBJ2-1; D is perhaps TRBD1 (6 bases). CDR1 and CDR2 from the germline V gene are SGHTA and FQGNSA. The V and J ends lost 8 bases and 5 bases respectively, with 13 bases between them. CDR3 length: 13 amino acids. The CDR3, as DNA: TGTGCCAGCGGAGGCGACAGGCACAATGAGCAGTTCTTC. It yields the protein CASGGDRHNEQFF.

The chain employs TRBV20-1 and TRBJ1-2; 7 positions match TRBD1. Trimming took 4 bases from V and 6 from J; bases not matched to a gene: 2. Germline CDR1 DFQATT, CDR2 SNEGSKA (reference sequence). This CDR3 is built from 11 residues. CDR3 in DNA: TGCAGTGCTAACAGGGGTAATGGCTACACCTTC. Amino acid sequence: CSANRGNGYTF.

This chain connects TRBV7-2 to TRBJ1-2; TRBD1 matches at 8 bases. This CDR3 region has 13 residues. From germline, CDR1 is SGHTA and CDR2 FQGNSA. V was clipped by 5 bases and J by 5 bases; unmatched bases: 4. The CDR3 is CASSTDRVYGYTF. CDR3 in DNA: TGTGCCAGCAGCACGGACAGGGTATATGGCTACACCTTC.

V is TRBV10-1 and J is TRBJ1-3, with no clear D. Trimming cost V 11 bases and J 0 bases, with 11 bases left between them. The CDR3 is 13 residues long. Germline V gives CDR1 WNHNN, CDR2 SYGVQD (reference sequence). The chain's CDR3 is CAGRGFSGNTIYF. The CDR3 bases are TGCGCCGGTAGAGGGTTCTCTGGAAACACCATATATTTT.